This TCR beta chain derives from a study of shared clonotypes between healthy human individuals. The CDR3 is made up of 15 amino acids. V was trimmed by 5 bases and J by 6 bases, leaving 16 bases between them. The germline gives CDR1 SGHAT, CDR2 FQNNGV. Clones were read by immunoSEQ multiplex PCR, and TCRdb kept only the in-frame ones, dropping some. In the table there are 950,000 to 1,200,000 clones, approximately 80% of which are singletons. From CD4+ cells came CD45RA+ naive and CD45RA-negative memory subsets. V is TRBV11-2 and J is TRBJ2-2; D is possibly TRBD1 or TRBD2 (5 bases each). This TCR was recovered from a young man in good health. Some clones in this sample may be carry-over from other donors' samples. The sequencing sample was made of memory CD4+ T cells from PBMCs. Subset of the sample: CD45RA-negative fraction. This CDR3 reads CASSTWGRGPGELFF. The CDR3 coding sequence is TGTGCCAGCAGCACTTGGGGACGCGGTCCCGGGGAGCTGTTTTTT.